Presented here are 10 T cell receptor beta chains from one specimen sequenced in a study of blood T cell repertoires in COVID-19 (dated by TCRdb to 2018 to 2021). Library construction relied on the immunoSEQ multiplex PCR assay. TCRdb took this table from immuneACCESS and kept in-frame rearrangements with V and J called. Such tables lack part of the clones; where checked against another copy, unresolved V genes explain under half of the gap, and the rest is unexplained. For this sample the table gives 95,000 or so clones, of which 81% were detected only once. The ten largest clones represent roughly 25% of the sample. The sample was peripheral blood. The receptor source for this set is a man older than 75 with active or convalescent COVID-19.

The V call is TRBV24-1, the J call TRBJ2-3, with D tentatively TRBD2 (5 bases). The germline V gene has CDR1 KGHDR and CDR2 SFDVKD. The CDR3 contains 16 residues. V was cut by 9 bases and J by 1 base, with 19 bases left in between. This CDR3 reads CATSVSTGFGTDTQYF. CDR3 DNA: TGTGCCACCTCAGTTAGTACGGGGTTCGGCACAGATACGCAGTATTTT.

The CDR3 loop is CASSLAIGTATEAFF. The CDR3 nucleotides are TGTGCCAGCAGCTTAGCGATTGGGACAGCAACTGAAGCTTTCTTT. This chain joins TRBV7-8 and TRBJ1-1; 7 bases align to TRBD1. The trim removed 0 bases at V and 5 bases at J, leaving 6 bases unmatched. The CDR3 runs to 15 residues. CDR1 is SGHVS and CDR2 is FQNEAQ in the germline V gene.

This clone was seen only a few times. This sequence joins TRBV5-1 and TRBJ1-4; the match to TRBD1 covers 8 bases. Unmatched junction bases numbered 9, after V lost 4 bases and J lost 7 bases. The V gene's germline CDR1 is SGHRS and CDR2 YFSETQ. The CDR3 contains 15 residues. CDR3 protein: CASSERTGSGEKLFF. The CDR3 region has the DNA TGCGCCAGCAGCGAAAGGACAGGGTCGGGTGAAAAACTGTTTTTT.

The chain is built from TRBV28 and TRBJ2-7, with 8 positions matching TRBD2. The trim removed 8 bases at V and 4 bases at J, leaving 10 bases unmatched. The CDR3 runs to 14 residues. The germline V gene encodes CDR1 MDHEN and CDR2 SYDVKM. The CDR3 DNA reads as TGTGCCAGCCGTACGGGGGGGGCAGGGTACGAGCAGTACTTC. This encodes CASRTGGAGYEQYF.

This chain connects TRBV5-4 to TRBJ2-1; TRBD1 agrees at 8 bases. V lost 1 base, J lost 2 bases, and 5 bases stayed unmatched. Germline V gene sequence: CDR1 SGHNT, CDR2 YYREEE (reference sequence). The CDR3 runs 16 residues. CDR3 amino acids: CASSLTLQGAYNEQFF. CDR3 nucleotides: TGTGCCAGCAGCTTGACTCTACAGGGGGCCTACAATGAGCAGTTCTTC.

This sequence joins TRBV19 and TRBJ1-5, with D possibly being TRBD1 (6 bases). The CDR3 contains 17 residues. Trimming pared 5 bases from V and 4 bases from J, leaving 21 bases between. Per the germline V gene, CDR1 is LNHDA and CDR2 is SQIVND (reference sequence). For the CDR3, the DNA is TGTGCCAGTAGTCCATCATTTAGGGGGTCGGGAAATCAGCCCCAGCATTTT. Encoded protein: CASSPSFRGSGNQPQHF. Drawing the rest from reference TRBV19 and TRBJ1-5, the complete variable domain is DGGITQSPKYLFRKEGQNVTLSCEQNLNHDAMYWYRQDPGQGLRLIYYSQIVNDFQKGDIAEGYSVSREKKESFPLTVTSAQKNPTAFYLCASSPSFRGSGNQPQHFGDGTRLSIL.

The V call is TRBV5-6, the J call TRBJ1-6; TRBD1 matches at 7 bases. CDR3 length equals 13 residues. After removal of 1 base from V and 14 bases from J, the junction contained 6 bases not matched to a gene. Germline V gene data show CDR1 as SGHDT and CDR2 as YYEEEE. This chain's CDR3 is CASSLYRGSALHF. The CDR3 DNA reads TGTGCCAGCAGCTTGTACAGGGGCTCGGCCCTCCACTTT.

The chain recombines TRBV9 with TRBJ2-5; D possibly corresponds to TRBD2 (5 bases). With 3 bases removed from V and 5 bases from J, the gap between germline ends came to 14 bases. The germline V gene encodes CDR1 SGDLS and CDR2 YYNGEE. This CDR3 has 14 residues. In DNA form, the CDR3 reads TGTGCCAGCAGCGCCCTGGACTCATCGGAGACCCAGTACTTC. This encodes CASSALDSSETQYF.

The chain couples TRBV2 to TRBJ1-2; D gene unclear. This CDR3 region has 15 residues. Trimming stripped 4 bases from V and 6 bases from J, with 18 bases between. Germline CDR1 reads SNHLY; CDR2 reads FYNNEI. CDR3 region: CASSAVAGGIDGYTF. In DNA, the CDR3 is TGTGCCAGCAGTGCAGTGGCAGGCGGGATAGATGGCTACACCTTC.

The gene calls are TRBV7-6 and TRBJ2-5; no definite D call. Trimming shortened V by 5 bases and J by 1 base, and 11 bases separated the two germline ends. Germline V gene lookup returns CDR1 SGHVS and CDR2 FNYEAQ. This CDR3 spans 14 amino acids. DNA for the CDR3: TGTGCCAGCAGCCTATCAACGGGCCAAGAGACCCAGTACTTC. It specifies CASSLSTGQETQYF.